This TCR beta chain originates from a study of shared clonotypes between healthy human individuals. Profiling relied on immunoSEQ multiplex PCR, and the TCRdb table lists in-frame clones only, not all of them. The data show 600,000 to 750,000 clones, with 72% seen just once and under 2% held by the top ten. Germline V gene lookup returns CDR1 MNHEY and CDR2 SVGAGI. V gave up 6 bases and J gave up 2 bases, with 17 bases separating them. The CDR3 is 15 residues long. Adults of Caucasian background living in Nashville, Tennessee made up all donors. Sequences were obtained from memory CD4+ T cells sorted from blood. Noted subset: CD45RA-negative fraction. The V call is TRBV6-5, the J call TRBJ2-7; no clear D. This clonotype was obtained from a young woman in good health. CDR3 sequence: CASSQMSQVPYEQYF. The DNA for the CDR3 is TGTGCCAGCAGCCAAATGAGCCAGGTACCCTACGAGCAGTACTTC.